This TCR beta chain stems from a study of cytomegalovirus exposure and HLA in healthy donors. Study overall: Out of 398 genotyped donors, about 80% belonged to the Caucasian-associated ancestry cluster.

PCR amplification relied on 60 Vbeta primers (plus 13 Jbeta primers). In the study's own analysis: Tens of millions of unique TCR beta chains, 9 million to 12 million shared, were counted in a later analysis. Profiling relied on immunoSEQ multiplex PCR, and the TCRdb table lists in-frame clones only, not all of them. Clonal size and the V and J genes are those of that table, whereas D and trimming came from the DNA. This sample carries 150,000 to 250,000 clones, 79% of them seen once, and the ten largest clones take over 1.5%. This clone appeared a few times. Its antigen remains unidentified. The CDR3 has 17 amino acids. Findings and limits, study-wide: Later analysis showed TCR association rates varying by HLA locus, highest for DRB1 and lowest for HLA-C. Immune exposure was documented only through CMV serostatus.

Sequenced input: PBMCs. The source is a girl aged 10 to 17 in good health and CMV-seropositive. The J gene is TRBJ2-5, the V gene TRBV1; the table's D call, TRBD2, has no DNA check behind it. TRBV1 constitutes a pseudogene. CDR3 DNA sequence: TGCACCAGCAGCCTGAGAGAATACCGGGGGGCTGGGGAGACCCAGTACTTC. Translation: CTSSLREYRGAGETQYF.